A selection of T cell receptor beta chains follows, all from one sample in a study of cytotoxic CD8 clonotypes in ibrutinib-treated CLL. The protocol was immunoSEQ multiplex PCR, while the TCRdb copy is restricted to in-frame clones and leaves out a portion. The sample yields tens of thousands of clones, about two thirds seen once. Here the sequenced sample was PBMCs, taken at disease progression, from a patient treated with ibrutinib. These receptors were taken from a human donor with chronic lymphocytic leukemia. Both conserved end residues are part of each CDR3. Fields, in order: D gene, V gene, clone size, J gene, CDR3 DNA, CDR3 protein. D genes are given only for firm matches. The size field is filled for only some rows; it gives once, few, many or a size class.

D: TRBD2
V: TRBV15
size: .
J: TRBJ2-3
DNA: TGTGCCACCAGCAGAGTTGGAGCGGGGGGGTACACAGATACGCAGTATTTT
CDR3: CATSRVGAGGYTDTQYF

D: .
V: TRBV9
size: .
J: TRBJ2-3
DNA: TGTGCCAGCAGCGTAGGGGGGAGTACAGATACGCAGTATTTT
CDR3: CASSVGGSTDTQYF

D: TRBD1
V: TRBV5-4
size: .
J: TRBJ1-2
DNA: TGTGCCAGCAGCACCCGGACAGGGGAGGGCGATGGCTACACCTTC
CDR3: CASSTRTGEGDGYTF

D: .
V: TRBV7-8
size: .
J: TRBJ2-7
DNA: TGTGCCAGCAGCTTAAGGGGGGCGAACGAGCAGTACTTC
CDR3: CASSLRGANEQYF

D: .
V: TRBV27
size: .
J: TRBJ2-5
DNA: TGTGCCAGCAGTTTTTGGGGAGCCGAGACCCAGTACTTC
CDR3: CASSFWGAETQYF

D: .
V: TRBV11-1
size: .
J: TRBJ2-3
DNA: TGTGCCAGCAGCTTCGGGGGAGGATCTAGCACAGATACGCAGTATTTT
CDR3: CASSFGGGSSTDTQYF

D: TRBD1
V: TRBV5-6
size: .
J: TRBJ1-2
DNA: TGTGCCAGCAGCTTGCCTCGGACAGGGAGAAACTATGGCTACACCTTC
CDR3: CASSLPRTGRNYGYTF

D: .
V: TRBV2
size: .
J: TRBJ2-7
DNA: TGTGCCAGCAGTGCGTGGCAGGGGAACTACGAGCAGTACTTC
CDR3: CASSAWQGNYEQYF

D: TRBD2
V: TRBV30
size: .
J: TRBJ2-1
DNA: TGTGCCTGGACACCCGGACTAGCGGGGTCTTACAATGAGCAGTTCTTC
CDR3: CAWTPGLAGSYNEQFF

D: .
V: TRBV4-1
size: .
J: TRBJ1-1
DNA: TGCGCCAGCAGCCAAGATCCAACACAGGGAGCAGTGGCTTTCTTT
CDR3: CASSQDPTQGAVAFF

D: .
V: TRBV19
size: .
J: TRBJ2-2
DNA: TGTGCCAGTAGTACAGGGACCGGGGAGCTGTTTTTT
CDR3: CASSTGTGELFF

D: .
V: TRBV6-5
size: .
J: TRBJ1-2
DNA: TGTGCCAGCAGCATTACAGGGACCTATGGCTACACCTTC
CDR3: CASSITGTYGYTF

D: .
V: TRBV7-8
size: .
J: TRBJ1-1
DNA: TGTGCCAGCAGCTTAGCGACCCTAACAGGCAGCACTGAAGCTTTCTTT
CDR3: CASSLATLTGSTEAFF

D: TRBD2
V: TRBV19
size: once
J: TRBJ2-7
DNA: TGTGCCAGTAGGCCTACTTGGAGCGGGGGGCCCTACGAGCAGTACTTC
CDR3: CASRPTWSGGPYEQYF

D: .
V: TRBV5-6
size: .
J: TRBJ1-5
DNA: TGTGCCAGCAGCTTGTACGGGGGCCAACAGCCCCAGCATTTT
CDR3: CASSLYGGQQPQHF

D: .
V: TRBV11-3
size: .
J: TRBJ1-4
DNA: TGTGCCAGCAGCCTCCCAGGTTTTGCGGATGAAAAACTGTTTTTT
CDR3: CASSLPGFADEKLFF

D: .
V: TRBV5-1
size: .
J: TRBJ2-7
DNA: TGCGCCAGCAGATTAACAGGGCCCCCCGAGCAGTACTTC
CDR3: CASRLTGPPEQYF

D: .
V: TRBV29-1
size: .
J: TRBJ1-2
DNA: TGCAGCGTTGGGCTAGTTGGGCCAAGACCCGTTGGCTACACCTTC
CDR3: CSVGLVGPRPVGYTF

D: .
V: TRBV4-3
size: .
J: TRBJ1-3
DNA: TGCGCCAGCAGCCCCCGAGGGTACTCTGGAAACACCATATATTTT
CDR3: CASSPRGYSGNTIYF

D: TRBD1
V: TRBV5-1
size: .
J: TRBJ1-1
DNA: TGCGCCAGCAGCTTGGCCGGGACAGGGGGCGTGACAACTGAAGCTTTCTTT
CDR3: CASSLAGTGGVTTEAFF

D: .
V: TRBV10-2
size: once
J: TRBJ1-3
DNA: TGCGCCAGCAGTGATCGGGGGGCAAATTCTGGAAACACCATATATTTT
CDR3: CASSDRGANSGNTIYF

D: .
V: TRBV7-2
size: .
J: TRBJ1-6
DNA: TGTGCCAGCAGCTTAGGGGGGTCACCCCTCCACTTT
CDR3: CASSLGGSPLHF

D: .
V: TRBV2
size: .
J: TRBJ2-3
DNA: TGTGCCAGCAGCCGGATTTCTAGCACAGATACGCAGTATTTT
CDR3: CASSRISSTDTQYF

D: .
V: TRBV14
size: .
J: TRBJ1-1
DNA: TGTGCCAGCAGCCAGACCCCGGGGGGTCTCCCCCAAGCTTTCTTT
CDR3: CASSQTPGGLPQAFF

D: TRBD1
V: TRBV19
size: .
J: TRBJ1-4
DNA: TGTGCCAGTAGGCTAGGCGGGACAGTTAATGAAAAACTGTTTTTT
CDR3: CASRLGGTVNEKLFF

D: .
V: TRBV9
size: .
J: TRBJ1-2
DNA: TGTGCCAGCAGCGTAGAACCTGGGTACTATGGCTACACCTTC
CDR3: CASSVEPGYYGYTF

D: .
V: TRBV7-9
size: .
J: TRBJ2-7
DNA: TGTGCCAGCAGCCTATTGGTCTACGAGCAGTACTTC
CDR3: CASSLLVYEQYF

D: TRBD1
V: TRBV10-3
size: .
J: TRBJ1-1
DNA: TGTGCCATCAGGCCAGGGGGCTTAGAGAACACTGAAGCTTTCTTT
CDR3: CAIRPGGLENTEAFF

D: .
V: TRBV27
size: .
J: TRBJ2-1
DNA: TGTGCCAGCACCTCTTGGCCCGAGGATGAGCAGTTCTTC
CDR3: CASTSWPEDEQFF

D: TRBD1
V: TRBV10-3
size: .
J: TRBJ1-1
DNA: TGTGCCATCAGTGCCCCGGACAGGCTGAACACTGAAGCTTTCTTT
CDR3: CAISAPDRLNTEAFF

D: .
V: TRBV5-1
size: .
J: TRBJ2-1
DNA: TGCGCCAGCAGTTCGATAGGTTACAATGAGCAGTTCTTC
CDR3: CASSSIGYNEQFF

D: TRBD1
V: TRBV10-3
size: .
J: TRBJ2-3
DNA: TGTGCCATCAGTGCAGGACAGGGGTCAGATACGCAGTATTTT
CDR3: CAISAGQGSDTQYF

D: TRBD2
V: TRBV19
size: .
J: TRBJ2-3
DNA: TGTGCCAGTAGTATAGTCCCGGGGGGGGATACGCAGTATTTT
CDR3: CASSIVPGGDTQYF

D: TRBD1
V: TRBV19
size: few
J: TRBJ1-2
DNA: TGTGCCAGTAGTCGAAGCAGGGGGGACTATGGCTACACCTTC
CDR3: CASSRSRGDYGYTF

D: TRBD1
V: TRBV7-9
size: .
J: TRBJ1-2
DNA: TGTGCCAGCAGCTTGGGACAGGGGATCTATGGCTACACCTTC
CDR3: CASSLGQGIYGYTF

D: .
V: TRBV6-5
size: .
J: TRBJ2-3
DNA: TGTGCCAGCAGTTACGCGTCTAGGGATACGCAGTATTTT
CDR3: CASSYASRDTQYF

D: .
V: TRBV7-3
size: .
J: TRBJ2-2
DNA: TGTGCCAGCAGCTATATTAACACCGGGGAGCTGTTTTTT
CDR3: CASSYINTGELFF

D: .
V: TRBV7-2
size: .
J: TRBJ1-5
DNA: TGTGCCAGCAGCGATAGCAATCAGCCCCAGCATTTT
CDR3: CASSDSNQPQHF

D: .
V: TRBV6-6
size: .
J: TRBJ2-1
DNA: TGTGCCAGCAGTTACGAGGTAGCGCAGTTCTTC
CDR3: CASSYEVAQFF

D: .
V: TRBV15
size: .
J: TRBJ2-1
DNA: TGTGCCACCAGCAGAGACCAGCTCGCGAATGAGCAGTTCTTC
CDR3: CATSRDQLANEQFF

D: .
V: TRBV19
size: .
J: TRBJ2-2
DNA: TGTGCCAGTAGTTCGCAGGGCAGCGCCGGGGAGCTGTTTTTT
CDR3: CASSSQGSAGELFF

D: .
V: TRBV2
size: .
J: TRBJ1-5
DNA: TGTGCCAGCAGTGGGGAGATTGGGGGGAATCAGCGCCAGCATTTT
CDR3: CASSGEIGGNQRQHF

D: TRBD1
V: TRBV5-1
size: .
J: TRBJ1-2
DNA: TGCGCCAGCAGCTTGGGGTTCTCGGGACAGGGTGACTATGGCTACACCTTC
CDR3: CASSLGFSGQGDYGYTF

D: .
V: TRBV4-3
size: .
J: TRBJ1-4
DNA: TGCGCCAGCAGCCAAGTAACGGGAGAAAAACTGTTTTTT
CDR3: CASSQVTGEKLFF

D: .
V: TRBV18
size: .
J: TRBJ1-5
DNA: TGTGCCAGCTCACGAGACAGAGGGGCGCCCCAGCATTTT
CDR3: CASSRDRGAPQHF

D: .
V: TRBV7-3
size: .
J: TRBJ2-2
DNA: TGTGCCAGCAGCTTAACAGGGACGAACACCGGGGAGCTGTTTTTT
CDR3: CASSLTGTNTGELFF

D: TRBD1
V: TRBV4-2
size: .
J: TRBJ1-6
DNA: TGTGCCAGCAGCCAAAGGGACAGTGGTAATTCACCCCTCCACTTT
CDR3: CASSQRDSGNSPLHF

D: TRBD2
V: TRBV7-8
size: .
J: TRBJ2-1
DNA: TGTGCCAGCAGCCCCGCTAGCGGGGGTCGGAATGAGCAGTTCTTC
CDR3: CASSPASGGRNEQFF

D: TRBD2
V: TRBV12-5
size: .
J: TRBJ2-7
DNA: TGTGCTAGTGGTTTCCACGGACTAGGGGACTACGAGCAGTACTTC
CDR3: CASGFHGLGDYEQYF

D: .
V: TRBV6-5
size: .
J: TRBJ2-2
DNA: TGTGCCAGCATCGGGCATCCCACCGGGGAGCTGTTTTTT
CDR3: CASIGHPTGELFF

D: TRBD1
V: TRBV2
size: .
J: TRBJ2-7
DNA: TGTGCCAGCAGGGCTGGACAGGGCGTCGACGAGCAGTACTTC
CDR3: CASRAGQGVDEQYF

D: .
V: TRBV10-3
size: .
J: TRBJ2-7
DNA: TGTGCCATCAGTGAGTGGCACGAGCAGTACTTC
CDR3: CAISEWHEQYF

D: TRBD2
V: TRBV9
size: few
J: TRBJ2-5
DNA: TGTGCCAGCAGCCCCCAGCGGGGGAAGGAGACCCAGTACTTC
CDR3: CASSPQRGKETQYF

D: .
V: TRBV4-2
size: .
J: TRBJ1-3
DNA: TGTGCCAGCAGCCAAGGGGCGGACACCATATATTTT
CDR3: CASSQGADTIYF